These T cell receptor beta chains were read from a single sample in a study of blood T cell repertoires in COVID-19. TCRdb's copy holds only in-frame clones and misses some; the assay was immunoSEQ multiplex PCR. The table includes about 70,000 clones, under 85% detected once. Sample: peripheral blood. These receptors originate from a human donor in a cohort sampled during active COVID-19. Both conserved end residues are part of each CDR3. The order of the fields is D gene, V gene, clone size, CDR3 protein. D genes are given only for firm matches. Rows may omit the clone size; those that give it use once, few, many or a size class.

d_call: .
v_call: TRBV29-1
clone_size: .
cdr3_aa: CSVVKGGNLGTEAFF

d_call: .
v_call: TRBV6-6
clone_size: few
cdr3_aa: CASSLRTEAFF

d_call: .
v_call: TRBV30
clone_size: few
cdr3_aa: CAWSVRQGNEQYF

d_call: TRBD1
v_call: TRBV7-8
clone_size: few
cdr3_aa: CASSLYRGHTEAFF

d_call: TRBD1
v_call: TRBV25-1
clone_size: .
cdr3_aa: CASDRGNTEAFF

d_call: .
v_call: TRBV7-2
clone_size: .
cdr3_aa: CAASSRVGSYEQYF

d_call: TRBD1
v_call: TRBV10-3
clone_size: .
cdr3_aa: CAIRGRGLRDYEQYF

d_call: .
v_call: TRBV7-2
clone_size: .
cdr3_aa: CASSLALSQGPYEQYF

d_call: TRBD1
v_call: TRBV28
clone_size: .
cdr3_aa: CASTFAGQGISGANVLTF

d_call: .
v_call: TRBV2
clone_size: .
cdr3_aa: CASSYRDLTDTQYF

d_call: TRBD2
v_call: TRBV10-3
clone_size: .
cdr3_aa: CAISADRASGGGETQYF

d_call: .
v_call: TRBV5-4
clone_size: few
cdr3_aa: CASSLSGIREQYF

d_call: .
v_call: TRBV6-6
clone_size: .
cdr3_aa: CASGPSTDTQYF

d_call: TRBD1
v_call: TRBV4-3
clone_size: .
cdr3_aa: CASSQGTGYNEKLFF

d_call: .
v_call: TRBV29-1
clone_size: .
cdr3_aa: CSGTSGTGEQYF

d_call: TRBD1
v_call: TRBV6-5
clone_size: once
cdr3_aa: CASSLQEDRVVGGYTF

d_call: .
v_call: TRBV6-5
clone_size: .
cdr3_aa: CASSPDRWSYEQYF

d_call: TRBD1
v_call: TRBV9
clone_size: .
cdr3_aa: CASTEVPGGTEAFF

d_call: .
v_call: TRBV6-2/TRBV6-3
clone_size: .
cdr3_aa: CASSYGQSTDTQYF

d_call: TRBD2
v_call: TRBV5-1
clone_size: .
cdr3_aa: CASSRGLADNEQFF

d_call: .
v_call: TRBV14
clone_size: .
cdr3_aa: CATVLSDTEAFF

d_call: TRBD2
v_call: TRBV24-1
clone_size: .
cdr3_aa: CATGDYLADEQFF

d_call: .
v_call: TRBV6-6
clone_size: few
cdr3_aa: CASSYAWEEQYF

d_call: TRBD2
v_call: TRBV11-3
clone_size: .
cdr3_aa: CASGLAGRYEQYF

d_call: .
v_call: TRBV3-1/TRBV3-2
clone_size: few
cdr3_aa: CASSPGIGREQYF

d_call: TRBD1
v_call: TRBV5-1
clone_size: .
cdr3_aa: CASGLQGAQVNEQFF

d_call: .
v_call: TRBV7-9
clone_size: .
cdr3_aa: CASSWEGANSPLHF

d_call: TRBD1
v_call: TRBV5-4
clone_size: .
cdr3_aa: CASSRRTGDPDTQYF

d_call: TRBD1
v_call: TRBV28
clone_size: .
cdr3_aa: CASSFMDRVGEQYF

d_call: .
v_call: TRBV3-1/TRBV3-2
clone_size: few
cdr3_aa: CASSQEVTGTLHF

d_call: .
v_call: TRBV7-2
clone_size: .
cdr3_aa: CASSLLLSGANVLTF

d_call: .
v_call: TRBV7-2
clone_size: .
cdr3_aa: CASSRQYEQYF

d_call: TRBD1
v_call: TRBV5-1
clone_size: .
cdr3_aa: CASSLTGQDQPQHF

d_call: TRBD1
v_call: TRBV7-9
clone_size: .
cdr3_aa: CASSLGDRLNTEAFF

d_call: TRBD1
v_call: TRBV7-9
clone_size: medium-sized
cdr3_aa: CASSPRDRGRDSPLHF

d_call: TRBD2
v_call: TRBV7-3
clone_size: .
cdr3_aa: CASSSGGVRETQYF

d_call: TRBD2
v_call: TRBV2
clone_size: .
cdr3_aa: CASSYRTSGGKETQYF

d_call: TRBD1
v_call: TRBV28
clone_size: .
cdr3_aa: CASSLTGQGRKGNTIYF

d_call: .
v_call: TRBV12-5
clone_size: few
cdr3_aa: CASGFGTEAFF

d_call: .
v_call: TRBV11-2
clone_size: .
cdr3_aa: CASSPGLLLKAEAFF

d_call: .
v_call: TRBV5-8
clone_size: .
cdr3_aa: CASSRPSGLPNEKLFF

d_call: .
v_call: TRBV19
clone_size: .
cdr3_aa: CASSISGGARNEQFF

d_call: .
v_call: TRBV6-5
clone_size: many
cdr3_aa: CASTAREVETQYF

d_call: .
v_call: TRBV6-2/TRBV6-3
clone_size: once
cdr3_aa: CASSYGGRFEGYTF

d_call: .
v_call: TRBV4-3
clone_size: .
cdr3_aa: CASSQDWGLGYGYTF

d_call: .
v_call: TRBV7-3
clone_size: .
cdr3_aa: CASSLKGGAYEQYF

d_call: TRBD1
v_call: TRBV7-9
clone_size: .
cdr3_aa: CASSLDGRGTQPQHF

d_call: TRBD1
v_call: TRBV15
clone_size: .
cdr3_aa: CATSRKQGAVEKLFF

d_call: .
v_call: TRBV5-1
clone_size: .
cdr3_aa: CASSLGQYEQYF

d_call: .
v_call: TRBV2
clone_size: few
cdr3_aa: CASSEAGGGSPLHF

d_call: .
v_call: TRBV27
clone_size: .
cdr3_aa: CASSQGVGPSYEQYF

d_call: .
v_call: TRBV3-1/TRBV3-2
clone_size: .
cdr3_aa: CASSQAQYEQYF

d_call: TRBD1
v_call: TRBV5-6
clone_size: .
cdr3_aa: CASSLELDRGGQETQYF

d_call: .
v_call: TRBV5-6
clone_size: .
cdr3_aa: CASSFQGSYEQYF